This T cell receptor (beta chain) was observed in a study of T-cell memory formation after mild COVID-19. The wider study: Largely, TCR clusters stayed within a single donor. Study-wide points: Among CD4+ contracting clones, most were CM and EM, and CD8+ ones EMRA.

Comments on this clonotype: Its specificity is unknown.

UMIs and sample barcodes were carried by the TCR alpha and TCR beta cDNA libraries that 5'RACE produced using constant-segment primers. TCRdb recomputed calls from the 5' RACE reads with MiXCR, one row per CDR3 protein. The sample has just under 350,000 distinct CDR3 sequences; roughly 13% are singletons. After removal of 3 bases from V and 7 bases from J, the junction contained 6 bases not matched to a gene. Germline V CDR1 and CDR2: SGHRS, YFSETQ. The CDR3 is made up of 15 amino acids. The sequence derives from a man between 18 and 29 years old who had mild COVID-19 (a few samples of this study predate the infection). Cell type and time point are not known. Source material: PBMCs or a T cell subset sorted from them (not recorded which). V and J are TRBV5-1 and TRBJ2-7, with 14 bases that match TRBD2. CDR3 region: CASSWGGLAGDEQYF. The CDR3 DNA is TGCGCCAGCAGCTGGGGGGGACTAGCGGGAGATGAGCAGTACTTC.